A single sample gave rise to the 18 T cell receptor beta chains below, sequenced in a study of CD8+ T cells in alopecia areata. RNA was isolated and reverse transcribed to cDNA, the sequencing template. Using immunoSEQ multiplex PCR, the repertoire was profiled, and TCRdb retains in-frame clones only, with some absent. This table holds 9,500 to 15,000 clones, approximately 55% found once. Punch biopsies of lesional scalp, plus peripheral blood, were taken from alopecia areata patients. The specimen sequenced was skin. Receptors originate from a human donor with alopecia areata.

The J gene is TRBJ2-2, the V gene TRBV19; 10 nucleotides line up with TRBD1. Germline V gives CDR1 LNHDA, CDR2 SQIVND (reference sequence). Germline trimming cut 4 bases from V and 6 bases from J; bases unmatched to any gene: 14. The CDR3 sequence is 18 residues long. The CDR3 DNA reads TGTGCCAGTAGTACCCGGGACAGGGGAAGAGTTAGGGCCGGGGAGCTGTTTTTT. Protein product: CASSTRDRGRVRAGELFF.

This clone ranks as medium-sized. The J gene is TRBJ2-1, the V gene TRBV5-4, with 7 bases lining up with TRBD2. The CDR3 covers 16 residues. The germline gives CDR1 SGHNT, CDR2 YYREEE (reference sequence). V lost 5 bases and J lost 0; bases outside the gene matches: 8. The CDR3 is CASRGGAGLSYNEQFF. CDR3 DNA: TGTGCCAGCAGGGGGGGAGCGGGGCTCTCCTACAATGAGCAGTTCTTC.

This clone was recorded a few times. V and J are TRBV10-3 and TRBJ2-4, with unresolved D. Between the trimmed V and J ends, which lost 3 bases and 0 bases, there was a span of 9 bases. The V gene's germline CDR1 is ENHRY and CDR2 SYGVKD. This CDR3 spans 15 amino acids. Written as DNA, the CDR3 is TGTGCCATCAGTGATCCACACCTAGCCAAAAACATTCAGTACTTC. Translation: CAISDPHLAKNIQYF.

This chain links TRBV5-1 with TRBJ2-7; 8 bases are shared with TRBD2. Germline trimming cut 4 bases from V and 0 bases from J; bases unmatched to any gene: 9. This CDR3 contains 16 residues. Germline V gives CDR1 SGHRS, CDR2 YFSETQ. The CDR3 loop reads CASSPTGGADSYEQYF. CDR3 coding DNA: TGCGCCAGCAGCCCAACGGGAGGGGCCGACTCCTACGAGCAGTACTTC.

Written as DNA, the CDR3 is TGTGCCAGCTCACTTTCCTACGAGCAGTACTTC. Protein: CASSLSYEQYF. The V and J genes are TRBV18 and TRBJ2-7; the D is unclear. The CDR3 has 11 amino acids. Per the germline V gene, CDR1 is KGHSH and CDR2 is LQKENI. With 4 bases removed from V and 1 base from J, the gap between germline ends came to 2 bases.

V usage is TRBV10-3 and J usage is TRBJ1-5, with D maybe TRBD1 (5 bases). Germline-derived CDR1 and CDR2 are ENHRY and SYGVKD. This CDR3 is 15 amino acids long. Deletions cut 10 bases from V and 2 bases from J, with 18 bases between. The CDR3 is CATDPGTKGNQPQHF. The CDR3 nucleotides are TGTGCCACCGACCCCGGGACCAAAGGCAATCAGCCCCAGCATTTT.

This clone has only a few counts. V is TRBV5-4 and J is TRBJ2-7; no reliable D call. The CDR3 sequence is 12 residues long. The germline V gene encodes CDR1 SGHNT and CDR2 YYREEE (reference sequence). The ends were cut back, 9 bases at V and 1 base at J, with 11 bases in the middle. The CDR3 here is CATAYGSYEQYF. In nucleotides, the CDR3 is TGTGCCACTGCGTACGGGTCCTACGAGCAGTACTTC.

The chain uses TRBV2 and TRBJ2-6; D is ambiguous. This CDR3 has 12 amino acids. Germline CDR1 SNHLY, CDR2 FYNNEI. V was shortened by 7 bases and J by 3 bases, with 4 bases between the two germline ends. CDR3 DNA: TGTGCCAGCACGGGTGGGGCCAACGTCCTGACTTTC. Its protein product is CASTGGANVLTF.

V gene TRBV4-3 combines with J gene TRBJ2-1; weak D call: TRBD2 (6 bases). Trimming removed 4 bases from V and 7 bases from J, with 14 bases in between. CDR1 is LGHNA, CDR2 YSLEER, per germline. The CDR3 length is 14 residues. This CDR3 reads CASSPREGRNEQFF. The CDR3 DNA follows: TGCGCCAGCAGCCCTAGAGAGGGGAGGAATGAGCAGTTCTTC.

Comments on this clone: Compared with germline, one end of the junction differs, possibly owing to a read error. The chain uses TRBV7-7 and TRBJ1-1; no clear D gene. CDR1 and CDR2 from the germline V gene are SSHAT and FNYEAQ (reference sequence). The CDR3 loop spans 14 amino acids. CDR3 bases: TGTGCTAGCAGCCCCGGGTGGGGGAACACTGAAGCTTTCTTT. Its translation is CASSPGWGNTEAFF. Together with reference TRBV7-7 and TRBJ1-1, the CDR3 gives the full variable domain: GAGVSQSPRYKVTKRGQDVTLRCDPISSHATLYWYQQALGQGPEFLTYFNYEAQPDKSGLPSDRFSAERPEGSISTLTIQRTEQRDSAMYRCASSPGWGNTEAFFGQGTRLTVV.

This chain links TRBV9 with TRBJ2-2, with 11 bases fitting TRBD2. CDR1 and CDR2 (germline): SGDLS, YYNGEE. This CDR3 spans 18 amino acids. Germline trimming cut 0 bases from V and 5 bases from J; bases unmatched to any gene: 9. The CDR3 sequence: CASSVGLLAGGPTGELFF. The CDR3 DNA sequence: TGTGCCAGCAGCGTAGGCCTTCTAGCGGGAGGTCCTACCGGGGAGCTGTTTTTT.

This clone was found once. Here the CDR3 DNA reads TGTGCCAGCAGCCGCCCGTGGTCGGACTATGGCTACACCTTC. Its translation is CASSRPWSDYGYTF. This chain connects TRBV7-2 to TRBJ1-2; D is unresolved. V dropped 5 bases and J dropped 3 bases, with 13 bases sitting between them. CDR1 SGHTA and CDR2 FQGNSA come from the germline V gene. The CDR3 length is 14 residues.

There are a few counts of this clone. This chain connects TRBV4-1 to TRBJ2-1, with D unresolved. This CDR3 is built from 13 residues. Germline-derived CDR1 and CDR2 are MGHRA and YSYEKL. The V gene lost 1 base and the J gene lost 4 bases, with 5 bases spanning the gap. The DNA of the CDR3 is TGCGCCAGCAGCCAAGTGGTTTACAATGAGCAGTTCTTC. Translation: CASSQVVYNEQFF.

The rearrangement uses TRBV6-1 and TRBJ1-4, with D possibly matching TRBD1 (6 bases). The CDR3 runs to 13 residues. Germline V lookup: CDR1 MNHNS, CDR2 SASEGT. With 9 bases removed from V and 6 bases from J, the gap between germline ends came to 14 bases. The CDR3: CASSQGRDEKLFF. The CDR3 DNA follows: TGTGCCAGTTCTCAGGGGAGAGATGAAAAACTGTTTTTT.

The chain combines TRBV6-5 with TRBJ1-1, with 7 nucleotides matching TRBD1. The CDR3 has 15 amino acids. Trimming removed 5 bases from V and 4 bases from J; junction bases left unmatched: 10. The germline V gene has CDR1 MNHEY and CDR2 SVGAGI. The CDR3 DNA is TGTGCCAGCAGTCGACCACAGGGGCTGGGCACTGAAGCTTTCTTT. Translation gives CASSRPQGLGTEAFF.

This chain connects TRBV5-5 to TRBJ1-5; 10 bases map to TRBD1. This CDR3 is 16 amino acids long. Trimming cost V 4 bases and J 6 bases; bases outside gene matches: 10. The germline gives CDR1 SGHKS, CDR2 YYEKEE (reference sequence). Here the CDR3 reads CASSPDRGLTGQPQHF. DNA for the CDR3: TGTGCCAGCAGCCCTGACAGGGGGCTAACGGGTCAGCCCCAGCATTTT.

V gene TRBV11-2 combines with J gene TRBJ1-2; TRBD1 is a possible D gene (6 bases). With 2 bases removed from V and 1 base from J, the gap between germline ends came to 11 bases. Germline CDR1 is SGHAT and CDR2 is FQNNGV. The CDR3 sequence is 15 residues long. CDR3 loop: CASSLSMDSNYGYTF. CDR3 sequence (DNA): TGTGCCAGCAGCTTATCCATGGACAGTAACTATGGCTACACCTTC.

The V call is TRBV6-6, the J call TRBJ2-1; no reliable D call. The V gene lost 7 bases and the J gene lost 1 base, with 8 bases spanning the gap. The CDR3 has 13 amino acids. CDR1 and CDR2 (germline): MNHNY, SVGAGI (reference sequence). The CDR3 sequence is CASTWVSYNEQFF. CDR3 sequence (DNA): TGTGCCAGCACTTGGGTTTCCTACAATGAGCAGTTCTTC.